The 2 T cell receptor beta chains presented below share a single source sample, sequenced in a study of graft-versus-host responses after intestinal transplantation (dated by TCRdb to the early 2020s). Library creation used the immunoSEQ multiplex PCR assay. TCRdb retrieved this table from immuneACCESS and kept in-frame rearrangements only. Not all clones are present; in checked studies, unresolved V genes account for under half, and no reason is known for the remainder. This sample holds some 39,000 clones; around nine tenths were observed only once. The top ten clones comprise roughly 6.6% of the sample. Here the sequenced sample was PBMCs, taken roughly 270 days after transplant. The receptors shown here come from a human patient who received an intestinal transplant, so some T cells may come from the graft donor.

This chain joins TRBV11-3 and TRBJ1-4; the D is unclear. V shed 1 base and J shed 8 bases, with 17 bases lying between them. This CDR3 spans 16 amino acids. Germline V gene sequence: CDR1 SGHNT, CDR2 YENEEA. CDR3: CASSLAGKVGNEKLFF. The CDR3 DNA reads as TGTGCCAGCAGCTTAGCGGGGAAGGTGGGGAACGAAAAACTGTTTTTT.

The rearrangement joins TRBV11-3 to TRBJ2-7, with D possibly matching TRBD2 (6 bases). Trimming stripped 5 bases from V and 0 bases from J, with 8 bases between. The CDR3 has 13 residues. Germline V gene sequence: CDR1 SGHNT, CDR2 YENEEA. The CDR3 loop is CASSLGGSYEQYF. In DNA form, the CDR3 reads TGTGCCAGCAGCCTGGGGGGCTCCTACGAGCAGTACTTC. The full variable domain, in which reference TRBV11-3 and TRBJ2-7 provide the parts outside the CDR3, is EAGVVQSPRYKIIEKKQPVAFWCNPISGHNTLYWYLQNLGQGPELLIRYENEEAVDDSQLPKDRFSAERLKGVDSTLKIQPAELGDSAVYLCASSLGGSYEQYFGPGTRLTVT.